The 17 T cell receptor beta chains in this list originate from one sample, sequenced in a study of CD8+ T cells in alopecia areata. Cells that came from pooled cutaneous lymph nodes were sorted using CD4, CD8alpha, NKG2D, NKG2ACE and other markers. cDNA prepared by RNA extraction and subsequent reverse transcription served as the template for sequencing. TCRdb's copy holds only in-frame clones and misses some; the assay was immunoSEQ multiplex PCR. The sample shows around 300,000 clones, none of them appearing just once. Specimen: CD4+ T cells sorted from a lymph node. The receptors here all came from a C3H/HeJ mouse with alopecia areata. The strain's MHC type: H2-k.

As regards this clone: The germline and genes are mouse ones. The read halts 4 residues ahead of the CDR3 end, with the missing end drawn from the germline J gene. The rearrangement joins TRBV13-1 to TRBJ2-4, with 9 positions matching TRBD2. Germline trimming cut 3 bases from V and 0 bases from J; bases unmatched to any gene: 5. Germline lookup yields CDR1 NSHNY and CDR2 SYGAGN. CDR3 length equals 16 residues. Partial CDR3 DNA: TGTGCCAGCAGTGGACCGGGACTGGGTAGTCAAAAC. This sequence encodes CASSGPGLGSQN. The entire CDR3 is CASSGPGLGSQNTLYF.

Details on this clone: Germline and genes: mouse. The CDR3 spells CASSHRGRDTGQLYF. CDR3 DNA, as far as it was read: TGTGCCAGCAGTCACAGGGGGCGAGACACCGGG. The chain has TRBV19 and TRBJ2-2, with 9 positions matching TRBD1. Read sequence stops 4 residues before the CDR3 end, and the germline J gene provides the missing end. Germline assignment: CDR1 FNHDT and CDR2 SITEND (reference sequence). With 4 bases clipped from V and 3 bases from J, the junction kept 4 bases outside the gene matches. The CDR3 is 15 amino acids. Based on the CDR3 plus reference TRBV19 and TRBJ2-2, the full variable domain is GGIITQTPKFLIGQEGQKLTLKCQQNFNHDTMYWYRQDSGKGLRLIYYSITENDLQKGDLSEGYDASREKKSSFSLTVTSAQKNEMAVFLCASSHRGRDTGQLYFGEGSKLTVL.

The table lists this clone with a few counts. Genes here carry mouse names. Read sequence stops 4 residues before the CDR3 end, and the germline J gene provides the missing end. The J gene is TRBJ2-7, the V gene TRBV13-1, with 8 bases identical to TRBD2. The V gene end was trimmed by 3 bases and the J gene end by 1 base; junction bases not matched to a gene: 3. The germline CDR1 and CDR2 sequences are NSHNY and SYGAGN. The CDR3 has 14 amino acids. CDR3 in amino acids: CASSVAGGSYEQYF. CDR3 bases read: TGTGCCAGCAGTGTGGCTGGGGGGTCCTAT.

Concerning this clone itself: Germline and genes here are mouse. The CDR3 end falls 4 residues outside the read, so it is completed with the germline J gene. This chain uses TRBV13-2 with TRBJ2-1, with TRBD1 matching 9 bases. V lost 3 bases to trimming and J lost 5 bases; unmatched junction nucleotides: 3. The CDR3 covers 14 residues. The germline V gene has CDR1 NNHNN and CDR2 SYGAGS (reference sequence). The CDR3 is CASGGGQGDAEQFF. The part of the CDR3 DNA that was read is TGTGCCAGCGGTGGGGGACAGGGTGATGCT.

The sample holds a few counts of this clone. Gene names are the mouse ones. The observed sequence ends 4 residues before the CDR3 terminus, with the missing tail filled in from the germline J gene. This chain links TRBV19 with TRBJ2-1; perhaps TRBD1 as D (6 bases). This CDR3 is built from 15 residues. With 1 base removed from V and 2 bases from J, the gap between germline ends came to 10 bases. Germline assignment: CDR1 FNHDT and CDR2 SITEND (reference sequence). CDR3 DNA, as far as it was read: TGTGCCAGCAGTATAACGGCAGGGGACTATGCT. This translates into CASSITAGDYA. The full CDR3 sequence reads CASSITAGDYAEQFF.

This clone turned up a few times. Gene names are the mouse ones. The missing CDR3 end, 4 residues past where the read stops, is filled in from the germline J gene. The sample carries other DNA sequences with the same CDR3. The V gene is TRBV31, the J gene TRBJ2-2, with 8 bases aligning to TRBD1. The CDR3 runs to 15 residues. V lost 0 bases to trimming and J lost 5 bases; unmatched junction nucleotides: 5. Germline values: CDR1 GKSSPN, CDR2 SITVG. The CDR3 sequence: CAWSLQGARTGQLYF. The sequenced CDR3 bases are TGTGCCTGGAGTCTTCAGGGGGCGCGGACCGGG. Using reference TRBV31 and TRBJ2-2 for the parts outside the CDR3, the full variable domain is AQTIHQWPVAEIKAVGSPLSLGCTIKGKSSPNLYWYWQATGGTLQQLFYSITVGQVESVVQLNLSASRPKDDQFILSTEKLLLSHSGFYLCAWSLQGARTGQLYFGEGSKLTVL.

This clone turned up a few times. Mouse gene names and germline throughout. The same CDR3 also results from other DNA sequences found in this sample. CDR3 DNA, as far as it was read: TGTGCTAGCAGTAGAGATCTCCGGGGGGAAGAC. Protein product: CASSRDLRGED. From start to end, the CDR3 is CASSRDLRGEDTQYF. V usage is TRBV17 and J usage is TRBJ2-5; D possibly corresponds to TRBD2 (6 bases). The sequenced fragment ends 4 residues before the CDR3 boundary, so the rest is inferred from the germline J gene. Germline assignment: CDR1 MNHDT and CDR2 YYDKIL. This CDR3 spans 15 amino acids.

A note on this clone: The gene symbols are mouse symbols. The CDR3 extends 4 residues past the end of the read, so its final part is completed from the germline J gene. In the same sample, other DNA sequences code for this CDR3. The chain has TRBV13-1 and TRBJ1-1; 7 nucleotides match TRBD1. The CDR3 is 13 amino acids. J was trimmed by 3 bases and V by 4 bases; bases with no gene match: 3. Looked up from germline, CDR1 is NSHNY and CDR2 is SYGAGN. Partial CDR3 DNA: TGTGCCAGCAGTCCTACAGGGGACACA. It encodes CASSPTGDT. In full, the CDR3 reads CASSPTGDTEVFF.

Note on this clone: All gene names here are mouse names. The CDR3 end is not reached by the read, which stops 4 residues before it; the germline J gene fills it in. The identical CDR3 is also encoded by other nucleotide sequences in the sample. This sequence joins TRBV5 and TRBJ2-5, with D possibly being TRBD1 (6 bases). The CDR3 spans 14 residues. Germline V gives CDR1 LGHNA, CDR2 YNLKQL (reference sequence). Incomplete CDR3 DNA: TGTGCCAGCAGCCCCCGCAGGGGAGGAGAC. As protein: CASSPRRGGD. The whole CDR3 is CASSPRRGGDTQYF.

Many counts were recorded for this clone. Gene labels here are mouse ones. From the germline J gene comes the end of the CDR3, since the read stops 4 residues before it. The chain carries TRBV17 and TRBJ2-3, with D possibly matching TRBD2 (7 bases). The CDR3 totals 16 residues. Per the germline V gene, CDR1 is MNHDT and CDR2 is YYDKIL. V was trimmed by 0 bases and J by 3 bases, leaving 13 bases between them. The DNA read from the CDR3 is TGTGCTAGCAGTAGAGATTTCGCTGGGGGCGCAGAA. The encoded protein is CASSRDFAGGAE. The entire CDR3 sequence reads CASSRDFAGGAETLYF.

This clone was picked up a small number of times. The gene symbols are mouse symbols. The CDR3 protein is CASSPTGDTQYF. The CDR3 DNA, read in part, is TGTGCCAGCTCGCCAACAGGGGAC. The J gene is TRBJ2-5, the V gene TRBV12-2, with D possibly matching TRBD1 (6 bases). From the germline J gene comes the end of the CDR3, since the read stops 4 residues before it. Germline V CDR1 and CDR2: SGHLS, HYDKME. CDR3 size: 12 residues.

At least ten counts were recorded for this clone. Any gene name here is a mouse gene name. With the read ending 4 residues before the CDR3 end, the germline J gene is used to fill in that end. Distinct nucleotide sequences in the sample also encode this CDR3. V and J are TRBV19 and TRBJ2-2; possibly TRBD1 for D (5 bases). The V gene's germline CDR1 is FNHDT and CDR2 SITEND (reference sequence). The CDR3 runs to 15 residues. The germline V and J ends were trimmed by 1 base and 0 bases, with 7 bases remaining between them. The CDR3 loop reads CASSIQGANTGQLYF. The covered CDR3 bases are TGTGCCAGCAGTATACAGGGAGCAAACACCGGG.

A word on this clone: The genes and germline here are from mouse. The CDR3 loop reads CASNDRGRSAEQFF. CDR3 bases read: TGTGCCAGCAACGACAGGGGGCGATCTGCT. The chain employs TRBV13-3 and TRBJ2-1, with 10 nucleotides matching TRBD1. The read ends 4 residues before the CDR3 terminus; that terminus is restored from the germline J gene. This CDR3 is built from 14 residues. V was clipped by 6 bases and J by 6 bases; unmatched bases: 6. The germline V gene encodes CDR1 NNHDY and CDR2 SYVADS.

The sample holds a few counts of this clone. Gene and germline names: mouse. The DNA ends 4 residues before the CDR3 does, and the rest of the CDR3 is filled in from the germline J gene. V gene TRBV17 combines with J gene TRBJ2-7; tentative D call: TRBD2 (5 bases). Germline V gene data show CDR1 as MNHDT and CDR2 as YYDKIL. Trimming stripped 0 bases from V and 2 bases from J, with 8 bases between. CDR3 length: 14 residues. The CDR3 protein is CASSRDWGTYEQYF. The sequenced CDR3 bases are TGTGCTAGCAGTAGAGATTGGGGAACCTAT.

This clone has a handful of counts. Germline and genes: mouse. The CDR3 extends 4 residues past the end of the read, so its final part is completed from the germline J gene. Other nucleotide sequences from this sample produce the same CDR3. This rearrangement joins TRBV1 to TRBJ1-1; 11 bases agree with TRBD1. The CDR3 is 16 residues long. CDR1 and CDR2 from the germline V gene are NSQYPW and LRSPGD (reference sequence). V was clipped by 3 bases and J by 0 bases; unmatched bases: 3. The CDR3 reads CTCSAPGQGANTEVFF. The covered CDR3 bases are TGCACCTGCAGTGCCCCGGGACAGGGGGCAAACACA.

As to this clone: These gene names are mouse names. Other DNA sequences in the same sample also yield this CDR3. The sequenced CDR3 bases are TGTGCCAGCGGGACAGGGGTTAGAGAC. As protein: CASGTGVRD. The full CDR3 is CASGTGVRDTQYF. The chain couples TRBV13-2 to TRBJ2-5; the match to TRBD1 covers 8 bases. Read coverage stops 4 residues before the CDR3 terminus; the germline J gene supplies the remainder. This CDR3 comprises 13 residues. The germline V gene has CDR1 NNHNN and CDR2 SYGAGS (reference sequence).

Turning to this clone: Gene names refer to mouse genes. Read data end 4 residues before the CDR3 end; the end is taken from the germline J gene. The V gene is TRBV31, the J gene TRBJ2-1, with 10 positions matching TRBD2. CDR3 length: 15 residues. Germline V gene sequence: CDR1 GKSSPN, CDR2 SITVG. Trimming took 2 bases from V and 2 from J; bases not matched to a gene: 3. The covered CDR3 bases are TGTGCCTGGAGTATCGGACTGGGGGACTATGCT. Translating gives CAWSIGLGDYA. The complete CDR3 reads CAWSIGLGDYAEQFF.